A selection of T cell receptor beta chains follows, all from one sample in a study of blood T cell repertoires in COVID-19. Sequenced by immunoSEQ multiplex PCR; TCRdb stores in-frame clones only, minus some. Counted here are about 190,000 clones, 88% occurring once; the ten biggest clones make up approximately 1%. The sequencing sample was made of peripheral blood. All receptors derive from a man aged 25-45 years with acute or convalescent COVID-19. Each CDR3 is given with its conserved first and last residue. Each record gives: D gene, V gene, clone size, J gene, CDR3 protein, CDR3 DNA. A D gene is named only where the DNA matches it firmly. Clone size is stated in some rows and not others, as once, few, many or a class when expanded.

TRBD1	TRBV19	-	TRBJ1-4	CASADRGTNEKLFF	TGTGCCAGCGCCGACAGGGGAACTAATGAAAAACTGTTTTTT
-	TRBV27	-	TRBJ2-7	CASSLIGRHPYEQYF	TGTGCCAGCAGTTTAATCGGGAGACACCCCTACGAGCAGTACTTC
-	TRBV27	-	TRBJ2-3	CASSFLADGTDTQYF	TGTGCCAGCAGTTTCTTAGCGGACGGCACAGATACGCAGTATTTT
-	TRBV11-2	-	TRBJ2-2	CASSPMTLNTGELFF	TGTGCCAGCAGCCCTATGACACTGAACACCGGGGAGCTGTTTTTT
-	TRBV5-1	few	TRBJ1-6	CASSNDRLYNSPLHF	TGCGCCAGCAGCAATGACAGACTCTATAATTCACCCCTCCACTTT
TRBD1	TRBV7-9	once	TRBJ1-6	CASSPYRWTGGLVNSPLHF	TGTGCCAGCAGCCCATATAGATGGACAGGGGGCTTGGTTAATTCACCCCTCCACTTT
TRBD2	TRBV5-5	-	TRBJ2-1	CASSLAASGGVYNEQFF	TGTGCCAGCAGCTTGGCAGCTAGCGGGGGGGTATACAATGAGCAGTTCTTC
-	TRBV3-1/TRBV3-2	-	TRBJ1-3	CASSQGRANTIYF	TGTGCCAGCAGCCAAGGCAGGGCAAACACCATATATTTT
TRBD1	TRBV7-9	-	TRBJ2-1	CASSLGTGQARGGQFF	TGTGCCAGCAGCTTAGGTACCGGACAGGCTCGGGGTGGGCAGTTCTTC
-	TRBV5-1	-	TRBJ1-2	CASRPDSNYGYTF	TGCGCCAGCAGACCCGACAGTAACTATGGCTACACCTTC
-	TRBV3-1/TRBV3-2	-	TRBJ1-6	CASSQPRGSGENSPLHF	TGTGCCAGCAGCCAACCACGGGGTTCAGGGGAGAATTCACCCCTCCACTTT
TRBD2	TRBV5-6	once	TRBJ2-1	CASSRPGTRLFF	TGTGCCAGCAGCCGACCCGGGACTAGGTTGTTCTTC
-	TRBV24-1	once	TRBJ1-1	CATSDFEGNTEAFF	TGTGCCACCAGTGATTTTGAGGGGAACACTGAAGCTTTCTTT
-	TRBV19	-	TRBJ1-5	CASSLRNQPQHF	TGTGCCAGTAGTCTCCGGAATCAGCCCCAGCATTTT
TRBD2	TRBV18	few	TRBJ2-7	CASSPPLAGAGEQYF	TGTGCCAGCTCACCACCGCTAGCGGGGGCCGGCGAGCAGTACTTC
-	TRBV6-5	-	TRBJ1-2	CATRGPIYGYTF	TGTGCCACCCGAGGGCCGATCTATGGCTACACCTTC
TRBD2	TRBV27	-	TRBJ2-3	CASRLAGSTDTQYF	TGTGCCAGCAGGTTAGCGGGGAGCACAGATACGCAGTATTTT
TRBD1	TRBV11-2	-	TRBJ1-5	CASSLDGQGVGQPQHF	TGTGCCAGCAGCTTAGATGGACAGGGGGTCGGTCAGCCCCAGCATTTT
-	TRBV27	-	TRBJ1-1	CASSRGDLRTEAFF	TGTGCCAGCAGCCGAGGCGACCTTCGCACTGAAGCTTTCTTT
-	TRBV11-3	few	TRBJ2-7	CASSRLTGTEQYF	TGTGCCAGCAGCCGCCTTACAGGGACCGAGCAGTACTTC
TRBD2	TRBV2	-	TRBJ2-1	CASSSDRLAGRVPYNEQFF	TGTGCCAGCAGCTCCGATAGGCTAGCGGGGAGGGTACCCTACAATGAGCAGTTCTTC
TRBD2	TRBV19	-	TRBJ2-1	CASSISLAGVHEQFF	TGTGCCAGTAGTATCTCCCTAGCGGGAGTCCATGAGCAGTTCTTC
-	TRBV6-4	-	TRBJ2-3	CASSLTGGTDTQYF	TGTGCCAGCAGTCTAACGGGTGGCACAGATACGCAGTATTTT
TRBD1	TRBV9	-	TRBJ2-7	CASSGAETGHEQYF	TGTGCCAGCAGCGGTGCGGAGACAGGGCACGAGCAGTACTTC
-	TRBV28	-	TRBJ2-7	CASSLGQGKDEQYF	TGTGCCAGCAGTTTGGGGCAGGGGAAGGACGAGCAGTACTTC
-	TRBV23-1	-	TRBJ2-3	CASSQGNGGITDTQYF	TGCGCCAGCAGTCAAGGGAATGGGGGGATCACAGATACGCAGTATTTT
TRBD2	TRBV5-1	-	TRBJ2-3	CASSHGLASSTDTQYF	TGCGCCAGCAGCCATGGACTAGCGAGTAGCACAGATACGCAGTATTTT
TRBD1	TRBV19	-	TRBJ1-2	CASSFDRALGYTF	TGTGCCAGTAGTTTCGACAGGGCTCTTGGCTACACCTTC
-	TRBV18	-	TRBJ1-2	CASSPAGAGYGYTF	TGTGCCAGCTCACCGGCAGGGGCAGGGTATGGCTACACCTTC
-	TRBV5-1	-	TRBJ1-2	CASSPTTPSQFVAYGYTF	TGCGCCAGCAGCCCAACAACACCCTCCCAATTTGTAGCGTATGGCTACACCTTC
-	TRBV15	-	TRBJ2-3	CATSRDLRDTQYF	TGTGCCACCAGCAGAGATCTAAGAGATACGCAGTATTTT
-	TRBV6-5	-	TRBJ2-3	CASSLDYTDTQYF	TGTGCCAGCAGTCTGGACTACACAGATACGCAGTATTTT
TRBD1	TRBV27	once	TRBJ1-5	CASSSTGGLQPQHF	TGTGCCAGCAGTTCTACAGGGGGCTTACAGCCCCAGCATTTT
-	TRBV30	-	TRBJ1-1	CAWSYRVVRRWTEAFF	TGTGCCTGGTCGTACAGGGTTGTAAGAAGGTGGACTGAAGCTTTCTTT
TRBD1	TRBV7-8	once	TRBJ1-2	CASSSGTASNYGYTF	TGTGCCAGCAGCTCCGGGACAGCGAGTAACTATGGCTACACCTTC
TRBD1	TRBV28	-	TRBJ1-2	CASTLGTAYGYTF	TGTGCCAGCACCTTGGGGACAGCCTATGGCTACACCTTC
TRBD2	TRBV28	-	TRBJ2-7	CASSAMTSGRSRYEQYF	TGTGCCAGCAGTGCGATGACTAGCGGGAGATCCCGCTACGAGCAGTACTTC
-	TRBV13	-	TRBJ1-1	CASRKAPGDTEAFF	TGTGCCAGCAGGAAGGCCCCAGGGGACACTGAAGCTTTCTTT
-	TRBV28	-	TRBJ1-5	CASSFRGEGSNQPQHF	TGTGCCAGCAGTTTTCGGGGGGAAGGAAGCAATCAGCCCCAGCATTTT
-	TRBV11-2	once	TRBJ2-3	CASSLGTSTDTQYF	TGTGCCAGCAGCCTGGGGACTAGCACAGATACGCAGTATTTT
-	TRBV28	-	TRBJ2-5	CASSFHSDGNRETQYF	TGTGCCAGCAGCTTTCACTCCGATGGCAACAGAGAGACCCAGTACTTC
-	TRBV19	once	TRBJ2-1	CASSLRNEQFF	TGTGCCAGTAGCCTCCGGAATGAGCAGTTCTTC
-	TRBV5-1	-	TRBJ1-6	CASSREAGINSPLHF	TGCGCCAGCAGCCGGGAGGCAGGGATTAATTCACCCCTCCACTTT
-	TRBV11-2	once	TRBJ1-3	CASSGGGTATGNTIYF	TGTGCCAGCAGCGGAGGAGGGACTGCCACTGGAAACACCATATATTTT